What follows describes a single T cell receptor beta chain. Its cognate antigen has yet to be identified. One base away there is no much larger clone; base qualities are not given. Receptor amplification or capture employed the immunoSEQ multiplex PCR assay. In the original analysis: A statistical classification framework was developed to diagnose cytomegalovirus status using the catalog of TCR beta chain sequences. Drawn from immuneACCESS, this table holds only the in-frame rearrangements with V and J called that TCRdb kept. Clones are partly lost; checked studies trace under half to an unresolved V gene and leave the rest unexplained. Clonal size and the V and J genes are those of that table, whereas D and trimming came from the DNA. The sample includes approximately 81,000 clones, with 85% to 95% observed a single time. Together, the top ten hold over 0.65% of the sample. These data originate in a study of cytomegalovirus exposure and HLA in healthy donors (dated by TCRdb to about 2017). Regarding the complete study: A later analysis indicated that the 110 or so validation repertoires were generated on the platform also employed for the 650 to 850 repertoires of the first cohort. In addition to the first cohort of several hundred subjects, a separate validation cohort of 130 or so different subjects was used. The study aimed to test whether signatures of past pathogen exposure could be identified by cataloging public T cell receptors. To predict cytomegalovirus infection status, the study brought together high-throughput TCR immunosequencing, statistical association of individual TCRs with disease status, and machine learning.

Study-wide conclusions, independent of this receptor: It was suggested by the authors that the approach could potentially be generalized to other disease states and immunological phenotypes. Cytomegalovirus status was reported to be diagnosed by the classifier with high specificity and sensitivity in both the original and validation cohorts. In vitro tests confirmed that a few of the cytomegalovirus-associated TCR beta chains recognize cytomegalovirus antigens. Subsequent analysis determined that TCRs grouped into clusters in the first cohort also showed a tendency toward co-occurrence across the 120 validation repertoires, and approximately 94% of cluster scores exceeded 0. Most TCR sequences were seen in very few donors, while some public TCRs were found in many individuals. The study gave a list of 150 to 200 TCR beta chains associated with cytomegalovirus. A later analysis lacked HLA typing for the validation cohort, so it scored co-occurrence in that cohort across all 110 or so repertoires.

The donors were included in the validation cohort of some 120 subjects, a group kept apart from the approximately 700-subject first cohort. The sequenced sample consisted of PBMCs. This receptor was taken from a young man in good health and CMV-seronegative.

The CDR3 sequence is CASSREGPWTSEQYF. The nucleotide sequence reads as follows: TGTGCCAGCAGCCGCGAGGGTCCCTGGACTTCCGAGCAGTACTTC. The rearranged segments are TRBV5-6 and TRBJ2-7; tentative D gene TRBD2, with 5 bases matching. The V and J ends are trimmed by 4 bases and 6 bases, leaving 20 bases between them. The germline V gene yields SGHDT for CDR1 and YYEEEE for CDR2. Its CDR3 holds 15 amino acids, cysteine through phenylalanine. The DNA shown is the 45-base CDR3, in frame from base 1.